These T cell receptor beta chains were read from a single sample in a study of T-cell memory formation after mild COVID-19. TCRdb processed the 5' RACE reads anew with MiXCR; each CDR3 protein has one entry. The sample carries 300,000 to 400,000 distinct CDR3 sequences, about an eighth recorded once. Sample: PBMCs or a T cell subset sorted from them (not recorded which). The receptors stem from a man younger than 35 who had mild COVID-19 (a few samples of this study predate the infection). Cell type and time point are not known. Each CDR3 is given with its conserved first and last residue. The D gene is left open where the match is weak. A row's size may be missing; if present it is once, few, many or a size class.

-	TRBD1	TRBJ2-1	TRBV7-8	TGTGCCAGCAGCTTAACGGGGACAGGGGCCTACAATGAGCAGTTCTTC	CASSLTGTGAYNEQFF
-	TRBD1	TRBJ2-3	TRBV20-1	TGCAGTGCTAGAGACCGGGACAGGGGGGAAACGCAGTATTTT	CSARDRDRGETQYF
-	-	TRBJ1-3	TRBV4-3	TGCGCCAGCAGCCAAGACAGGGTGCTCTCTGGAAACACCATATATTTT	CASSQDRVLSGNTIYF
-	-	TRBJ2-5	TRBV7-9	TGTGCCAGCAGCAAGGGAAGGACAGTCTCCGGTCGGGATACAAGGGAGACCCAGTACTTC	CASSKGRTVSGRDTRETQYF
few	-	TRBJ2-5	TRBV7-9	TGTGCCAGCAGCCCTTTGGGGTCGGAGACCCAGTACTTC	CASSPLGSETQYF
-	-	TRBJ1-2	TRBV19	TGTGCCAGTAGTATAGCAAGACAGGCCGGCTACACCTTC	CASSIARQAGYTF
-	-	TRBJ2-6	TRBV25-1	TGTGCCAGCAGTGAATATATAAGCTCTGGGGCCAACGTCCTGACTTTC	CASSEYISSGANVLTF
-	-	TRBJ1-5	TRBV7-2	TGTGCCAGCAGCTTACTTGCCAGCAATCAGCCCCAGCATTTT	CASSLLASNQPQHF
many	TRBD1	TRBJ2-7	TRBV25-1	TGTGCCAGCAGTACGGGGACAGGAGCCTACGAGCAGTACTTC	CASSTGTGAYEQYF
-	TRBD2	TRBJ2-4	TRBV3-1	TGTGCCAGCAGCCGACTAGCGGAAAACATTCAGTACTTC	CASSRLAENIQYF
many	TRBD1	TRBJ1-2	TRBV7-3	TGTGCCAGCAGCTTAGACGCAGGGGGAGGCTACACCTTC	CASSLDAGGGYTF
-	-	TRBJ1-1	TRBV24-1	TGTGCCACCAGGGGCACCGGGGGGAACACTGAAGCTTTCTTT	CATRGTGGNTEAFF
few	TRBD2	TRBJ2-1	TRBV7-3	TGTGCCAGCAGCAATTCTGCGGGGGCCTACAATGAGCAGTTCTTC	CASSNSAGAYNEQFF
many	TRBD2	TRBJ2-5	TRBV7-2	TGTGCCAGCAGCCAGACTAGCGGGGCCCAGTACTTC	CASSQTSGAQYF
many	-	TRBJ2-5	TRBV7-2	TGTGCCAGCAGCGCCCCTTCCAGGGAGTCGGAGACCCAGTACTTC	CASSAPSRESETQYF
few	TRBD1	TRBJ1-2	TRBV2	TGTGCCAGCAGTGACCGGGACAGGCGGGGCTACACCTTC	CASSDRDRRGYTF
once	-	TRBJ1-1	TRBV12-3/TRBV12-4	TGTGCCAGCACCTTAGGGACGGTCGTCACTGAAGCTTTCTTT	CASTLGTVVTEAFF
-	-	TRBJ2-7	TRBV2	TGTGCCAGCAGTGTTAGTGCCAGCGAGTACGAGCAGTACTTC	CASSVSASEYEQYF
-	-	TRBJ1-5	TRBV21-1	TGTGCCAGCAGCGGTCCCGGGACAGGGGGCCAGCCCCAGCATTTT	CASSGPGTGGQPQHF
few	TRBD1	TRBJ2-1	TRBV9	TGTGCCAGCAGCGTTCCCGGACAGGGACTTAGTGAGCAGTTCTTC	CASSVPGQGLSEQFF
-	-	TRBJ2-3	TRBV30	TGTGCCTTAACGTCCCTAGGGTGGGCAGATACGCAGTATTTT	CALTSLGWADTQYF
-	-	TRBJ2-1	TRBV3-1	TGTGCCAGCAGCCAACTGAGCCTGAGCTCCTACAATGAGCAGTTCTTC	CASSQLSLSSYNEQFF
few	-	TRBJ2-2	TRBV7-9	TGTGCCAGCAGCCTGGAGGGGGTAGCCTTCAACACCGGGGAGCTGTTTTTT	CASSLEGVAFNTGELFF
-	-	TRBJ2-2	TRBV6-2/TRBV6-3	TGTGCCAGCAGTTACGCCCTACTAGGGGAGCTGTTTTTT	CASSYALLGELFF
few	-	TRBJ1-6	TRBV7-2	TGTGCCAGCAGCTTAGCGGCGGAATCACCCCTCCACTTT	CASSLAAESPLHF
-	TRBD1	TRBJ1-2	TRBV20-1	TGCAGTGCTAGAGTGACGGACAGGCCCTATGGCTACACCTTC	CSARVTDRPYGYTF
many	-	TRBJ1-1	TRBV6-5	TGTGCCAGCGGGCCGTCTCTTCTCACTGAAGCTTTCTTT	CASGPSLLTEAFF
few	-	TRBJ1-3	TRBV6-5	TGTGCCAGCAGTGGACTCGGGAGCTTCTCTGGAAACACCATATATTTT	CASSGLGSFSGNTIYF
-	TRBD1	TRBJ2-7	TRBV4-2	TGTGCCAGCAGCCAAGGGGGGACAGGGAGCTCCTACGAGCAGTACTTC	CASSQGGTGSSYEQYF
many	TRBD1	TRBJ1-1	TRBV19	TGTGCCAGTAGTAGACACAGGGGTGAAGCTTTCTTT	CASSRHRGEAFF
many	-	TRBJ1-4	TRBV10-3	TGTGCCATCAGTGAAAGGTTGAGTGAAAAACTGTTTTTT	CAISERLSEKLFF
-	TRBD2	TRBJ2-2	TRBV20-1	TGCAGTGCTGGCCCTATAGTAGCGGGGGGCACCGGGGAGCTGTTTTTT	CSAGPIVAGGTGELFF
once	-	TRBJ1-2	TRBV11-1	TGTGCCAGCAGCTTAGGAGGGGGAACAGCTTATGGCTACACCTTC	CASSLGGGTAYGYTF
-	TRBD2	TRBJ2-3	TRBV7-9	TGTGCCAGCAGCTTTTACGACAGGCGATCGACTAGCGGGAATCCAGATACGCAGTATTTT	CASSFYDRRSTSGNPDTQYF
few	-	TRBJ1-2	TRBV10-3	TGTGCCATCCGGAGAATGGAGGGCGTTCTACCTGTCGACTACACCTTC	CAIRRMEGVLPVDYTF
many	-	TRBJ2-2	TRBV7-3	TGTGCCAGCAGCTTAGCCGCGAACACCGGGGAGCTGTTTTTT	CASSLAANTGELFF
few	-	TRBJ2-3	TRBV6-4	TGTGCCAGCAGTCTCGGGGCGTCACCTGCGGATACGCAGTATTTT	CASSLGASPADTQYF
many	-	TRBJ1-1	TRBV7-9	TGTGCCAGCAGCTTTTGGGGTCTGAACACTGAAGCTTTCTTT	CASSFWGLNTEAFF
-	-	TRBJ1-6	TRBV19	TGTGCCAGTAGTACTCGGACCTATTCACCCCTCCACTTT	CASSTRTYSPLHF
-	-	TRBJ2-3	TRBV7-3	TGTGCCAGCAGCTTAGGGGTGGGCTACAGCACAGATACGCAGTATTTT	CASSLGVGYSTDTQYF
few	TRBD1	TRBJ2-7	TRBV15	TGTGCCACCAGCAGAGAGTCCACAGGGGTCGACGAGCAGTACTTC	CATSRESTGVDEQYF
-	-	TRBJ1-3	TRBV20-1	TGCAGTGCTAGAGCGCTAGCTGGAAACACCATATATTTT	CSARALAGNTIYF
-	-	TRBJ1-4	TRBV20-1	TGCAGTGCTAGAGATTGGTCAGGGCAGGGAGATGAAAAACTGTTTTTT	CSARDWSGQGDEKLFF
many	-	TRBJ2-5	TRBV15	TGTGCCACCAGCAGAGATCAGGAGACCCAGTACTTC	CATSRDQETQYF
-	TRBD2	TRBJ2-5	TRBV25-1	TGTGCCAGCAGTTGGACTAGCGGGAGAGAGACCCAGTACTTC	CASSWTSGRETQYF
few	TRBD2	TRBJ2-1	TRBV12-5	TGTGCTAGTGGACTCTTAGCGGGGGGACGGAATGAGCAGTTCTTC	CASGLLAGGRNEQFF